This T cell receptor (beta chain) originates from a study of control samples from healthy donors and cancer patients. Libraries were prepared by immunoSEQ multiplex PCR; TCRdb keeps only in-frame clonotypes and omits some of them. The sample contains fewer than 85,000 clones, about 94% of which appear only once. Sequencing was performed on blood. The TCR sequence derives from a woman in her 30s in good health.

The CDR3 coding sequence is TGTGCCAGCAGTCCACGGGATACGCAGTATTTT. It codes for CASSPRDTQYF. The chain couples TRBV28 to TRBJ2-3; no clear D gene. This CDR3 has 11 amino acids. The ends were cut back, 5 bases at V and 6 bases at J, with 6 bases in the middle. The germline V gene encodes CDR1 MDHEN and CDR2 SYDVKM. Full variable domain (missing parts from reference TRBV28 and TRBJ2-3): DVKVTQSSRYLVKRTGEKVFLECVQDMDHENMFWYRQDPGLGLRLIYFSYDVKMKEKGDIPEGYSVSREKKERFSLILESASTNQTSMYLCASSPRDTQYFGPGTRLTVL.